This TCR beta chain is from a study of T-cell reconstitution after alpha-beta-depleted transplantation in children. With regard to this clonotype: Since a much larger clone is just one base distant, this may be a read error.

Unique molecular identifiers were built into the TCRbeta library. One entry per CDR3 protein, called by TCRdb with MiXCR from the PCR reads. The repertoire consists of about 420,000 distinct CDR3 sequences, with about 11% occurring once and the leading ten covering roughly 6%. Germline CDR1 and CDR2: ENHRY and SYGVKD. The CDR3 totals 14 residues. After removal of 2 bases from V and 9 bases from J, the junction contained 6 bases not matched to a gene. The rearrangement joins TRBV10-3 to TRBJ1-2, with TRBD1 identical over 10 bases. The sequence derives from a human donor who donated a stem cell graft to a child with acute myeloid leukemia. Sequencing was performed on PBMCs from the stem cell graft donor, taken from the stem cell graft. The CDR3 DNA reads TGTGCCATCAGTGAGGCGGGACAGGGGTTTCGCTACACCTTC. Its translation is CAISEAGQGFRYTF.